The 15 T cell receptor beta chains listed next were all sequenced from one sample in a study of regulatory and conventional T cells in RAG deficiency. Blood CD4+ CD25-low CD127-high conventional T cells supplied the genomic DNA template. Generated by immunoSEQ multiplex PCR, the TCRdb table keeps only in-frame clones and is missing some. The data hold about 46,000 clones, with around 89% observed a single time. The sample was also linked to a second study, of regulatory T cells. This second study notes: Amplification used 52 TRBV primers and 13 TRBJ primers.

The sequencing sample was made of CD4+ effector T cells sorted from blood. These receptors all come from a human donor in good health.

CDR3 DNA sequence: TGCAGCGTGGAGCCCGGGACAGGTGACTATGGCTACACCTTC. It is translated as CSVEPGTGDYGYTF. J is TRBJ1-2 and V is TRBV29-1; 8 bases are shared with TRBD1. J lost 3 bases, V lost 6 bases, and 9 bases had no gene match. Germline-derived CDR1 and CDR2 are SQVTM and ANQGSEA. This CDR3 has 14 residues.

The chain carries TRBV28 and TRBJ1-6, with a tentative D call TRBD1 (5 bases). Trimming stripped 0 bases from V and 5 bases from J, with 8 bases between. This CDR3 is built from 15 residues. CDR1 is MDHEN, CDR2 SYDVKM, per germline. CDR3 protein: CASSLWAGNNSPLHF. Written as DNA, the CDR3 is TGTGCCAGCAGTTTATGGGCAGGGAATAATTCACCCCTCCACTTT. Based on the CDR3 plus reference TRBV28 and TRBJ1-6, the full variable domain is DVKVTQSSRYLVKRTGEKVFLECVQDMDHENMFWYRQDPGLGLRLIYFSYDVKMKEKGDIPEGYSVSREKKERFSLILESASTNQTSMYLCASSLWAGNNSPLHFGNGTRLTVT.

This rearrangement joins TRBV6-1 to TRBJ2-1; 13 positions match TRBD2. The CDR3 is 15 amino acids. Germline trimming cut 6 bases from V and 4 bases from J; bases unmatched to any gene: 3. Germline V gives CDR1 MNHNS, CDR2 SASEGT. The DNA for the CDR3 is TGTGCCAGCAGATCGGGACTAGCGGGATACAATGAGCAGTTCTTC. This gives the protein CASRSGLAGYNEQFF.

CDR3 nucleotide sequence: TGCAGCGCCCCCCAGGGATACGGAGTAGATACGCAGTATTTT. This encodes CSAPQGYGVDTQYF. This chain connects TRBV29-1 to TRBJ2-3, with D maybe TRBD1 (5 bases). This CDR3 spans 14 amino acids. Trimming took off 7 bases at V and 5 bases at J, with 19 bases between the two ends. Per the germline V gene, CDR1 is SQVTM and CDR2 is ANQGSEA.

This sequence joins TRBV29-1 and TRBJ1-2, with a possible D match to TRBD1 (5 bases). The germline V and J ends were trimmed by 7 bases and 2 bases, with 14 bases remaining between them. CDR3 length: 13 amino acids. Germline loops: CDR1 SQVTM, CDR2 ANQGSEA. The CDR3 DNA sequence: TGCAGCGCCCCAGGGACTGGGAACTATGGCTACACCTTC. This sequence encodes CSAPGTGNYGYTF.

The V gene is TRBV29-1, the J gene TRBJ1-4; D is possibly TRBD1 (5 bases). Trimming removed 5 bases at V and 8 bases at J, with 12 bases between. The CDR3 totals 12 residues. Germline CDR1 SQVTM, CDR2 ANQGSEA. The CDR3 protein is CSVRGEGEKLFF. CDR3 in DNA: TGCAGCGTTAGGGGTGAGGGAGAAAAACTGTTTTTT.

CDR3 coding DNA: TGTGCCAGCACCTCCGCTAGGGTGAACACTGAAGCTTTCTTT. Residues: CASTSARVNTEAFF. V usage is TRBV2 and J usage is TRBJ1-1, with unresolved D. The V end lost 7 bases, the J end lost 0 bases, and 12 bases lay between the germline ends. The CDR3 has 14 amino acids. Germline CDR1 is SNHLY and CDR2 is FYNNEI.

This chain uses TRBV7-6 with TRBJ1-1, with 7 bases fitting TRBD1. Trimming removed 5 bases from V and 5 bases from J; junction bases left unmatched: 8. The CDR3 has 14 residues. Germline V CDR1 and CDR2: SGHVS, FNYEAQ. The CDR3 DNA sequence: TGTGCCAGCAGCAGTACAGGGGAGGGTACTGAAGCTTTCTTT. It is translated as CASSSTGEGTEAFF.

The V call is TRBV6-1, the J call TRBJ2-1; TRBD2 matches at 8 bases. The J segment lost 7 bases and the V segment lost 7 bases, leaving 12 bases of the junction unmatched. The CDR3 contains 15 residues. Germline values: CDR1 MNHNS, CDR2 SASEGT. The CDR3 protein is CASTKLAAPVNEQFF. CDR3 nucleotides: TGTGCCAGCACGAAACTAGCGGCCCCAGTGAATGAGCAGTTCTTC.

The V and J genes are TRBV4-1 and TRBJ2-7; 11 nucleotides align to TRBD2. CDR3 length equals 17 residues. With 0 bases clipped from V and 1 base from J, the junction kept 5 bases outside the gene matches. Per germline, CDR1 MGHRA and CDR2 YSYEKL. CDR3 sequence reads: CASSQDRSSGGSYEQYF. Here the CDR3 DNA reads TGCGCCAGCAGCCAAGATCGGTCTAGCGGGGGGTCCTACGAGCAGTACTTC.

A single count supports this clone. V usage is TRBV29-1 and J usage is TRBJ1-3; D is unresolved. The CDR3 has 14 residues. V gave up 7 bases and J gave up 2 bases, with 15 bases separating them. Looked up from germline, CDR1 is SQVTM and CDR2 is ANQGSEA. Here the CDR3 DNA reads TGCAGCGCAGCGTGGGATAGGCCTGGAAACACCATATATTTT. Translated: CSAAWDRPGNTIYF. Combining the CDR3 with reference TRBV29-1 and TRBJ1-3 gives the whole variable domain SAVISQKPSRDICQRGTSLTIQCQVDSQVTMMFWYRQQPGQSLTLIATANQGSEATYESGFVIDKFPISRPNLTFSTLTVSNMSPEDSSIYLCSAAWDRPGNTIYFGEGSWLTVV.

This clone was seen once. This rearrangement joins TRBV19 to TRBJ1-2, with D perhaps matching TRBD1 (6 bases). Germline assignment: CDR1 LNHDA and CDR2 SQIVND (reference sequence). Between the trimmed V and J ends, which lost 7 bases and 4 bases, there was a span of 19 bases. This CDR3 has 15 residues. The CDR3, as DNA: TGTGCCAGTACCCCGGGACAACTCGGAAGCTATGGCTACACCTTC. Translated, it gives CASTPGQLGSYGYTF.

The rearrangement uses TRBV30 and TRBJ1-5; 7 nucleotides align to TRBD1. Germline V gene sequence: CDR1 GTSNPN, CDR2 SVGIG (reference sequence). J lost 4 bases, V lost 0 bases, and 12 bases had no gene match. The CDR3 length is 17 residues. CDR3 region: CAWSVSLLGTANQPQHF. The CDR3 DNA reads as TGTGCCTGGAGTGTAAGCCTTCTCGGGACAGCGAATCAGCCCCAGCATTTT.

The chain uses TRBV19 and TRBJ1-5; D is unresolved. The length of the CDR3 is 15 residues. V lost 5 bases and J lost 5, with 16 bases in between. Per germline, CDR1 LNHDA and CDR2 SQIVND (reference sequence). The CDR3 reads CASSYGSGFDQPQHF. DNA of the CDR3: TGTGCCAGTAGTTATGGCTCGGGTTTTGATCAGCCCCAGCATTTT.

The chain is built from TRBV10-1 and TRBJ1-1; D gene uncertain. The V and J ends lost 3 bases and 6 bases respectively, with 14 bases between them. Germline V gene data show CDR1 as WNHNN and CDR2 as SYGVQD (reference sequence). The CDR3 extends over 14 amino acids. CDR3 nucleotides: TGCGCCAGCAGTGATAGAATGGGTTTGGCTGAAGCTTTCTTT. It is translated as CASSDRMGLAEAFF.